This T cell receptor (beta chain) appears in the sequencing data of a study of blood T cell repertoires in COVID-19. Study as a whole: Acute and convalescent COVID-19 specimens originated in the United States, Italy and Spain. T cells, B-cell-depleted T cells, or PBMCs provided the cDNA or gDNA that served as material.

This CDR3 is built from 16 residues. Trimming removed 2 bases at V and 0 bases at J, with 13 bases between. Germline V gene sequence: CDR1 LGHDT, CDR2 YNNKEL (reference sequence). Source study methods: It was from reference gene primer amplification that nucleated cell counts were estimated. Assay used: immunoSEQ multiplex PCR; TCRdb lists only in-frame clones, some missing. V and J calls and clone size are those listed in that table; D and trimming were worked out from the DNA. The sample includes roughly 81,000 clones, around nine tenths of them seen just once. The sample consisted of peripheral blood. This TCR derives from a man aged 40-55 years with acute or convalescent COVID-19. The chain links TRBV3-1 (or the pseudogene TRBV3-2) to TRBJ1-2, with a possible D match to TRBD1 (5 bases). The CDR3 is CASSQIQTETNYGYTF. The CDR3 nucleotides read TGTGCCAGCAGCCAAATACAGACAGAAACTAACTATGGCTACACCTTC.